A selection of T cell receptor beta chains follows, all from one sample in a study of T cells in Graves' hyperthyroidism and ophthalmopathy. TCRdb used MiXCR to reprocess the multiplex PCR reads, holding one entry per CDR3 protein. This sample has some 370,000 distinct CDR3 sequences; 11% to 15% occur once, and the top ten carry 25% to 30%. The sample comprised blood. Receptors were obtained from a man aged 50 to 60 with Graves' ophthalmopathy. Both conserved end residues are part of each CDR3. A D gene is named only where the DNA matches it firmly. Expanded clones are given a class, and other clones once, few, many or no size at all.

TRBV20-1	15	many	-	TRBJ2-4	CSARVGSLAKNIQYF	TGCAGTGCTAGAGTCGGGAGTTTAGCCAAAAACATTCAGTACTTC
TRBV24-1	15	few	-	TRBJ2-1	CATSDFVGGRNEQFF	TGTGCCACCAGTGATTTTGTGGGGGGTCGCAATGAGCAGTTCTTC
TRBV6-1	16	-	TRBD1	TRBJ1-5	CASSGYRGGGNQPQHF	TGTGCCAGCAGTGGCTACAGGGGCGGCGGCAATCAGCCCCAGCATTTT
TRBV12-3/TRBV12-4	15	many	-	TRBJ1-1	CASSSRGTGNTEAFF	TGTGCCAGCAGTTCGCGGGGCACAGGGAACACTGAAGCTTTCTTT
TRBV20-1	15	-	TRBD2	TRBJ2-7	CSARDPSGRAHEQYF	TGCAGTGCTAGAGACCCTAGCGGGAGGGCCCACGAGCAGTACTTC
TRBV11-2	15	many	TRBD2	TRBJ2-1	CASSLLAGAYNEQFF	TGTGCCAGCAGTTTATTAGCGGGAGCCTACAATGAGCAGTTCTTC
TRBV29-1	13	many	-	TRBJ2-1	CSARWNPGNEQFF	TGCAGCGCCAGGTGGAACCCAGGCAATGAGCAGTTCTTC
TRBV19	14	few	TRBD1	TRBJ1-2	CASATGTGFIGYTF	TGTGCCAGTGCAACCGGGACAGGGTTTATTGGCTACACCTTC
TRBV9	18	-	-	TRBJ1-6	CASSVVPLQQSYNSPLHF	TGTGCCAGCAGCGTAGTTCCCCTGCAACAGAGCTATAATTCACCCCTCCACTTT
TRBV19	17	-	-	TRBJ1-1	CASISDHPSTMNTEAFF	TGTGCCAGTATCTCAGACCACCCCAGCACCATGAACACTGAAGCTTTCTTT